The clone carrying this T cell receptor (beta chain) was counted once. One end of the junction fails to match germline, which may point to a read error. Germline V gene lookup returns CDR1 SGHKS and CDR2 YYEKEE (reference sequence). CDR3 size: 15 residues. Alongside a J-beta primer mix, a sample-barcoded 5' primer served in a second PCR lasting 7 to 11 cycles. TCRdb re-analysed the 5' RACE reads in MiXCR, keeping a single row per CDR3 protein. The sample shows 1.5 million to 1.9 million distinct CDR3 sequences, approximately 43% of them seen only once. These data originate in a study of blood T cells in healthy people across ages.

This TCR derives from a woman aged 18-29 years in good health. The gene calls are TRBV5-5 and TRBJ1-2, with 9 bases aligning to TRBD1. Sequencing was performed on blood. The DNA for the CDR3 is TGTACCAGCAGCCCTATCGGGGACAGGGTCAATGGCTACACCTTC. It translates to CTSSPIGDRVNGYTF.